This is a list of T cell receptor beta chains from one sample in a study of OX40 agonist ivuxolimab in advanced cancers. Clones were read by immunoSEQ multiplex PCR, and TCRdb kept only the in-frame ones, dropping some. The sample carries tens of thousands of clones, 91% recorded once. Material: CD4+ or CD8+ T cells sorted from blood, obtained in a trial of the OX40 agonist ivuxolimab. Receptor source: an adult with an advanced solid tumor such as melanoma, head and neck, liver or kidney cancer. Both conserved end residues are part of each CDR3. The D gene is left open where the match is weak. The size of a clone is reported for some rows only, either as once, few or many, or as a class for expanded clones.

NA	NA	TRBV19	TRBJ2-4	TGTGCCAGTAGTTCAGCTCGGGGGTTAGCCAAAAACATTCAGTACTTC	CASSSARGLAKNIQYF
NA	NA	TRBV2	TRBJ2-7	TGTGCCAGCAGTCCCCTGGTGAGCTCCTACGAGCAGTACTTC	CASSPLVSSYEQYF
NA	TRBD1	TRBV18	TRBJ2-7	TGTGCCAGCTCCGACCCCTTGGACAGGGGGCGCGGCGAGCAGTACTTC	CASSDPLDRGRGEQYF
NA	NA	TRBV28	TRBJ1-5	TGTGCCAGCAAAGGGCGGGTAGGGCTTGACAATCAGCCCCAGCATTTT	CASKGRVGLDNQPQHF
NA	NA	TRBV5-6	TRBJ1-2	TGTGCCAGCCGGGGAGCTAACTATGGCTACACCTTC	CASRGANYGYTF
NA	NA	TRBV11-2	TRBJ2-7	TGTGCCAGCCATCCCTTCGTCCTGGCGACAGTCTCCTACGAGCAGTACTTC	CASHPFVLATVSYEQYF
NA	NA	TRBV9	TRBJ1-4	TGTGCCAGCAGCCCAACAGAGTCAACTAATGAAAAACTGTTTTTT	CASSPTESTNEKLFF
NA	NA	TRBV30	TRBJ1-3	TGTGCCTGGAGTGTTACAGGCTCGGACTCTGGAAACACCATATATTTT	CAWSVTGSDSGNTIYF
NA	NA	TRBV14	TRBJ2-7	TGTGCCAGCAGCCAAGATAGGAGGGGGGACTACGAGCAGTACTTC	CASSQDRRGDYEQYF
NA	TRBD1	TRBV18	TRBJ1-1	TGTGCCAGCTCAGGGACAGGGTGGAACACTGAAGCTTTCTTT	CASSGTGWNTEAFF
NA	NA	TRBV28	TRBJ2-7	TGTGCCAGCAGTCCCTATGGACTAGACAGGGAGTCCTACGAGCAGTACTTC	CASSPYGLDRESYEQYF
NA	TRBD2	TRBV28	TRBJ2-3	TGTGCCAGCAGTTGGGGCGGGAGCGGTACAGATACGCAGTATTTT	CASSWGGSGTDTQYF
few	TRBD1	TRBV9	TRBJ1-2	TGTGCCAGCAGCGCTGGGGACAGCGGTGGCTACACCTTC	CASSAGDSGGYTF
NA	NA	TRBV28	TRBJ2-1	TGTGCCAGCAGGCCTGGGGAGGCCACCTACAATGAGCAGTTCTTC	CASRPGEATYNEQFF
NA	TRBD2	TRBV30	TRBJ2-2	TGTGCCTATAGGGAACTAGCGACCACCGGGGAGCTGTTTTTT	CAYRELATTGELFF
NA	TRBD1	TRBV27	TRBJ1-1	TGTGCCAGCAGGCAGACAGGGGGCGCGCACACTGAAGCTTTCTTT	CASRQTGGAHTEAFF
once	NA	TRBV4-3	TRBJ2-3	TGCGCCAGCAGCCAGGACCCCCAGGGGACTACAGATACGCAGTATTTT	CASSQDPQGTTDTQYF
NA	NA	TRBV7-2	TRBJ1-5	TGTGCCAGCAGCGCCGTTAATCAGCCCCAGCATTTT	CASSAVNQPQHF
NA	TRBD1	TRBV7-8	TRBJ1-2	TGTGCCAGCAGCTCCTTTCCCATATCTGACAGGGGGCAGGGCTATGGCTACACCTTC	CASSSFPISDRGQGYGYTF
NA	NA	TRBV7-6	TRBJ2-6	TGTGCCAGCAGCCCCAACGGAGGATTGGGGATCCCCTCTGGGGCCAACGTCCTGACTTTC	CASSPNGGLGIPSGANVLTF
NA	NA	TRBV5-4	TRBJ2-3	TGTGCCAGCAGCTTGGGCTGGACGATCACAGATACGCAGTATTTT	CASSLGWTITDTQYF
NA	TRBD2	TRBV19	TRBJ2-5	TGTGCCAGTAGTATTGGACTAGCGAGAGAGACCCAGTACTTC	CASSIGLARETQYF
NA	NA	TRBV5-1	TRBJ1-4	TGCGCCAGCAGCTTGGGCACCGAGAATGAAAAACTGTTTTTT	CASSLGTENEKLFF
NA	NA	TRBV7-2	TRBJ1-3	TGTGCCAGCAGCCGCTCGGGCATAGAAAACACCATATATTTT	CASSRSGIENTIYF